The source of this T cell receptor beta chain is a study of OX40 agonist ivuxolimab in advanced cancers. The study in broad terms: The costimulatory receptor OX40 (CD134) was targeted by ivuxolimab, a fully human IgG2 agonistic monoclonal antibody. Intravenous ivuxolimab was administered to patients every 2 weeks at six dose levels: 0.01, 0.1, 0.3, 1.5, 3 and 10 mg/kg. Of the roughly 50 dose-escalation patients, hepatocellular carcinoma was present in roughly 19, melanoma in around 15, renal cell carcinoma in 9 and head and neck cancer in 9. The dose-escalation cohort was 82.7% male with a mean age of approximately 60 years, ranging from roughly 23 to 85. Patients were allowed to have had prior anti-PD-1, anti-PD-L1 or anti-CTLA-4 therapy, and 40% of the dose-escalation patients had been treated with checkpoint inhibitors. Partial responses were achieved by three dose-escalation patients, of whom one had hepatocellular carcinoma and two had cutaneous melanoma. Peripheral TCRbeta sequencing was intended to test whether TCR sequence diversity was altered and clonal T-cell expansion was caused by ivuxolimab. The monotherapy dose-escalation portion (N of about 52 patients) of the phase I ivuxolimab trial is reported in the paper.

Patients with autoimmune disease history or receiving systemic immunosuppression were excluded from the trial. Peripheral blood for TCR sequencing was collected from all dose cohorts at baseline, on cycle 4 day 1, and on cycle 7 day 1. The samples were taken from a phase I, first-in-human, multicenter, open-label dose-escalation trial of ivuxolimab. Adults with locally advanced or metastatic melanoma, renal cell, hepatocellular, or head and neck squamous cell carcinoma were enrolled in the trial. Before TCR sequencing, CD4+ and CD8+ T cells were separately sorted from peripheral blood. Worth noting for this clone: There is no known antigen for this receptor. Base qualities are not recorded, but no much larger clone differs from it by a single base.

Broader findings and caveats from the paper: The antigen specificity of the peripheral T cells that underwent clonal expansion was not determined. In partial responders in the 0.1-3.0 mg/kg groups, normalized peripheral clonal expansion was found to be among the lowest, especially among CD8+ T cells. After ivuxolimab, more expanded clones were found on average in CD8+ T cells than in CD4+ T cells. Low levels of normalized T-cell clonal expansion were also seen in some patients who did not respond. Clonal expansion of both CD4+ and CD8+ blood T cells was observed from baseline to week 6 at doses 0.1 to 3.0 mg/kg.

For sequencing of the TCRbeta CDR3 region, genomic DNA was extracted from the sorted cells. The immunoSEQ Assay was used for sequencing of TCRbeta CDR3 regions. In TCRdb, the immuneACCESS table is reduced to in-frame sequences with V and J assigned. These tables do not hold every clone; where another copy was compared, an unresolved V gene accounts for under half, and the others remain unexplained. Across this sample there are some 35,000 clones, with about three quarters seen only once. The top ten constitute 7.5% to 10% of the sample. This sequence originates from an adult with an advanced solid tumor such as melanoma, head and neck, liver or kidney cancer. The source was CD4+ or CD8+ T cells sorted from blood, collected in a trial of the OX40 agonist ivuxolimab.

The DNA sequence reads TGTGCCAGCAGCCCGAACCCTCGGCCAGGGGAAAAACTGTTTTTT. Its translation reads: CASSPNPRPGEKLFF. In this chain, TRBV5-4 is recombined with TRBJ1-4; TRBD1 is a weak D gene call, 5 bases matching. The junction shows trimming of 4 bases on V and 8 bases on J, plus 18 bases between the germline ends. In the germline V gene (reference sequence), CDR1 corresponds to SGHNT and CDR2 to YYREEE. The CDR3 covers 15 residues, taking in both the cysteine and the phenylalanine. Only the CDR3 DNA stays, 45 bases, in frame from base 1.